These T cell receptor beta chains were read from a single sample in a study of blood T cell repertoires in COVID-19. Some clones are missing from TCRdb's copy, which holds only in-frame ones; the method was immunoSEQ multiplex PCR. Here the sample spans approximately 59,000 clones, around 80% being singletons. The specimen was peripheral blood. Source of these receptors: a man aged 80 or over with acute or convalescent COVID-19. Each CDR3 is given with its conserved first and last residue. Fields, in order: CDR3 length, D gene, clone size, V gene, J gene, CDR3 DNA, CDR3 protein. The D gene is left open where the match is weak. A clone size is listed for some rows: how often the clone was seen (once, few, many), or a class if it is expanded.

CDR3 length: 13; D gene: .; clone size: .; V gene: TRBV12-3/TRBV12-4; J gene: TRBJ1-1; CDR3 DNA: TGTGCCAGCAGTGGACAGACGAACACTGAAGCTTTCTTT; CDR3 protein: CASSGQTNTEAFF
CDR3 length: 16; D gene: TRBD1; clone size: few; V gene: TRBV7-8; J gene: TRBJ1-4; CDR3 DNA: TGTGCCAGCAGCCATCGACAGGGGGGTCTTTTTGAAAAACTGTTTTTT; CDR3 protein: CASSHRQGGLFEKLFF
CDR3 length: 17; D gene: .; clone size: .; V gene: TRBV4-2; J gene: TRBJ2-1; CDR3 DNA: TGTGCCAGCAGCTCTTCCGGGGTAACACACTCCTACAATGAGCAGTTCTTC; CDR3 protein: CASSSSGVTHSYNEQFF
CDR3 length: 17; D gene: .; clone size: .; V gene: TRBV13; J gene: TRBJ2-7; CDR3 DNA: TGTGCCAGCAGCGCAAGAAACCCGGGACTCGACTCCTACGAGCAGTACTTC; CDR3 protein: CASSARNPGLDSYEQYF
CDR3 length: 15; D gene: TRBD1; clone size: few; V gene: TRBV10-1; J gene: TRBJ1-2; CDR3 DNA: TGCGCCATCTTCCTAAGAGGGGGCCCTGGGTATGGCTACACCTTC; CDR3 protein: CAIFLRGGPGYGYTF
CDR3 length: 16; D gene: .; clone size: .; V gene: TRBV7-2; J gene: TRBJ2-7; CDR3 DNA: TGTGCCAGCAGCCCAGACGCGACATCAAACTCCTACGAGCAGTACTTC; CDR3 protein: CASSPDATSNSYEQYF
CDR3 length: 14; D gene: .; clone size: .; V gene: TRBV18; J gene: TRBJ2-3; CDR3 DNA: TGTGCCAGCTCACCGGAGTCCGCCGCAGATACGCAGTATTTT; CDR3 protein: CASSPESAADTQYF
CDR3 length: 15; D gene: TRBD1; clone size: .; V gene: TRBV12-5; J gene: TRBJ2-1; CDR3 DNA: TGTGCTAGTGGACCGGACAGGGGGATCTCTGATGAGCAGTTCTTC; CDR3 protein: CASGPDRGISDEQFF
CDR3 length: 15; D gene: TRBD2; clone size: .; V gene: TRBV7-8; J gene: TRBJ2-1; CDR3 DNA: TGTGCCAGCACCCAAAGCGGGAGAGGCTACAATGAGCAGTTCTTC; CDR3 protein: CASTQSGRGYNEQFF
CDR3 length: 16; D gene: TRBD2; clone size: .; V gene: TRBV7-2; J gene: TRBJ2-7; CDR3 DNA: TGTGCCAGCAGCTTAGAGGGAGCGGGGGGCCCCTACGAGCAGTACTTC; CDR3 protein: CASSLEGAGGPYEQYF
CDR3 length: 16; D gene: TRBD1; clone size: .; V gene: TRBV6-6; J gene: TRBJ2-1; CDR3 DNA: TGTGCCAGCAGTTACTCGAAGGGACAGGGGGCCAATGAGCAGTTCTTC; CDR3 protein: CASSYSKGQGANEQFF
CDR3 length: 14; D gene: TRBD1; clone size: few; V gene: TRBV7-2; J gene: TRBJ2-7; CDR3 DNA: TGTGCCAGCAGCTTAGGGGACAGCCCTTACGAGCAGTACTTC; CDR3 protein: CASSLGDSPYEQYF
CDR3 length: 17; D gene: .; clone size: .; V gene: TRBV19; J gene: TRBJ1-5; CDR3 DNA: TGTGCCAGTAATACGGCGGCTGGTACTAAAACGAATCAGCCCCAGCATTTT; CDR3 protein: CASNTAAGTKTNQPQHF
CDR3 length: 15; D gene: TRBD1; clone size: .; V gene: TRBV7-9; J gene: TRBJ1-2; CDR3 DNA: TGTGCCAGCAGCTCCCGACAGGGGTCGGGCTATGGCTACACCTTC; CDR3 protein: CASSSRQGSGYGYTF
CDR3 length: 16; D gene: TRBD1; clone size: .; V gene: TRBV19; J gene: TRBJ1-1; CDR3 DNA: TGTGCCAGTGCCTATCTCCTTGGGACAGGGGGCACTGAAGCTTTCTTT; CDR3 protein: CASAYLLGTGGTEAFF
CDR3 length: 13; D gene: .; clone size: .; V gene: TRBV18; J gene: TRBJ2-7; CDR3 DNA: TGTGCCAGCTCACCTACACCAGCCTACGAGCAGTACTTC; CDR3 protein: CASSPTPAYEQYF
CDR3 length: 14; D gene: TRBD1; clone size: .; V gene: TRBV7-9; J gene: TRBJ2-2; CDR3 DNA: TGTGCCAGCAGCTCCGGGACAGGGACCGGGGAGCTGTTTTTT; CDR3 protein: CASSSGTGTGELFF
CDR3 length: 15; D gene: TRBD1; clone size: .; V gene: TRBV11-2; J gene: TRBJ2-5; CDR3 DNA: TGTGCCAGCAGCTTCGGACAGGGTGAGATGGAGACCCAGTACTTC; CDR3 protein: CASSFGQGEMETQYF
CDR3 length: 15; D gene: TRBD1; clone size: .; V gene: TRBV5-4; J gene: TRBJ1-6; CDR3 DNA: TGTGCCAGCAGCATGGACAGGGCTCGGAATTCACCCCTCCACTTT; CDR3 protein: CASSMDRARNSPLHF
CDR3 length: 14; D gene: .; clone size: .; V gene: TRBV6-5; J gene: TRBJ1-1; CDR3 DNA: TGTGCCAGCAGTTTGGAGGGGCTGAACACTGAAGCTTTCTTT; CDR3 protein: CASSLEGLNTEAFF
CDR3 length: 14; D gene: .; clone size: .; V gene: TRBV20-1; J gene: TRBJ2-2; CDR3 DNA: TGCAGTGCTAGTCGTGGGACTAACACCGGGGAGCTGTTTTTT; CDR3 protein: CSASRGTNTGELFF
CDR3 length: 15; D gene: .; clone size: .; V gene: TRBV23-1; J gene: TRBJ2-2; CDR3 DNA: TGCGCCAGCAGTCAATCGGACTCGGGTCCCGGGGAGCTGTTTTTT; CDR3 protein: CASSQSDSGPGELFF
CDR3 length: 14; D gene: .; clone size: .; V gene: TRBV21-1; J gene: TRBJ2-7; CDR3 DNA: TGTGCCGCCCAAGACAGAGGACACTCCTACGAGCAGTACTTC; CDR3 protein: CAAQDRGHSYEQYF
CDR3 length: 18; D gene: .; clone size: .; V gene: TRBV28; J gene: TRBJ1-4; CDR3 DNA: TGTGCCAGCACCCAAATAGGAGGAGGTAATGGGCCTAATGAAAAACTGTTTTTT; CDR3 protein: CASTQIGGGNGPNEKLFF
CDR3 length: 17; D gene: .; clone size: .; V gene: TRBV19; J gene: TRBJ2-1; CDR3 DNA: TGTGCCAGTAGTATCCGTCGGGGGACCCGACTCTACAATGAGCAGTTCTTC; CDR3 protein: CASSIRRGTRLYNEQFF
CDR3 length: 17; D gene: TRBD1; clone size: .; V gene: TRBV27; J gene: TRBJ2-2; CDR3 DNA: TGTGCCAGCAGTTTATTAAGGACAGGGATTGGCACCGGGGAGCTGTTTTTT; CDR3 protein: CASSLLRTGIGTGELFF
CDR3 length: 13; D gene: .; clone size: .; V gene: TRBV5-4; J gene: TRBJ1-5; CDR3 DNA: TGTGCCAGCAGCGCGGGACGAAAAGAGCCCCAGCATTTT; CDR3 protein: CASSAGRKEPQHF
CDR3 length: 11; D gene: .; clone size: .; V gene: TRBV6-1; J gene: TRBJ2-7; CDR3 DNA: TGTGCCAGCAGTGAAGTACGGGTTCAGTACTTC; CDR3 protein: CASSEVRVQYF
CDR3 length: 16; D gene: .; clone size: .; V gene: TRBV27; J gene: TRBJ1-5; CDR3 DNA: TGTGCCAGCAGTTTAAAGGGGGATATTGGCAATCAGCCCCAGCATTTT; CDR3 protein: CASSLKGDIGNQPQHF
CDR3 length: 12; D gene: .; clone size: .; V gene: TRBV9; J gene: TRBJ2-5; CDR3 DNA: TGTGCCAGCAGCGTAGGCGAGGGTACCCAGTACTTC; CDR3 protein: CASSVGEGTQYF
CDR3 length: 13; D gene: TRBD2; clone size: .; V gene: TRBV12-3/TRBV12-4; J gene: TRBJ2-3; CDR3 DNA: TGTGCCAGCAGTGGGGGGGATGTGAATACGCAGTATTTT; CDR3 protein: CASSGGDVNTQYF
CDR3 length: 14; D gene: TRBD1; clone size: .; V gene: TRBV5-4; J gene: TRBJ1-2; CDR3 DNA: TGTGCCAGCAGCCCCAAGGGGGCCCGGGGTGGCTACACCTTC; CDR3 protein: CASSPKGARGGYTF
CDR3 length: 13; D gene: .; clone size: .; V gene: TRBV18; J gene: TRBJ1-1; CDR3 DNA: TGTGCCAGCTGCGAAATAGACAGATCAGAAGCTTTCTTT; CDR3 protein: CASCEIDRSEAFF
CDR3 length: 16; D gene: TRBD1; clone size: .; V gene: TRBV7-9; J gene: TRBJ2-2; CDR3 DNA: TGTGCCAGCAGCTTAAACCCGGGACAGGGGGCCGGGGAGCTGTTTTTT; CDR3 protein: CASSLNPGQGAGELFF
CDR3 length: 15; D gene: TRBD2; clone size: .; V gene: TRBV20-1; J gene: TRBJ2-1; CDR3 DNA: TGCAGTGCTAGTCGCACTAGCGGGGGGACAAATGAGCAGTTCTTC; CDR3 protein: CSASRTSGGTNEQFF
CDR3 length: 14; D gene: TRBD2; clone size: .; V gene: TRBV6-6; J gene: TRBJ2-2; CDR3 DNA: TGTGCCAGCAGAATCCGGGGGGGTGGCGGGGAGCTGTTTTTT; CDR3 protein: CASRIRGGGGELFF
CDR3 length: 16; D gene: .; clone size: .; V gene: TRBV10-2; J gene: TRBJ2-1; CDR3 DNA: TGCGCCAGCAGTTCACTGGGAGGAGCTCATGCCAATGAGCAGTTCTTC; CDR3 protein: CASSSLGGAHANEQFF
CDR3 length: 14; D gene: TRBD2; clone size: .; V gene: TRBV9; J gene: TRBJ2-1; CDR3 DNA: TGTGCCAGCAGCTTGGGACTAGCTGTGGGTGAGCAGTTCTTC; CDR3 protein: CASSLGLAVGEQFF
CDR3 length: 14; D gene: .; clone size: .; V gene: TRBV7-3; J gene: TRBJ1-2; CDR3 DNA: TGTGCCAGCAGCTTAAACCCAGGGCCAAATGGCTACACCTTC; CDR3 protein: CASSLNPGPNGYTF
CDR3 length: 17; D gene: .; clone size: few; V gene: TRBV27; J gene: TRBJ2-5; CDR3 DNA: TGTGCCAGCAGTTTATCGCCCCACAGGGACCTGGAAGAGACCCAGTACTTC; CDR3 protein: CASSLSPHRDLEETQYF
CDR3 length: 15; D gene: .; clone size: .; V gene: TRBV11-3; J gene: TRBJ2-1; CDR3 DNA: TGTGCCAGCAGCTTGAGGGATAGCTCCTACAATGAGCAGTTCTTC; CDR3 protein: CASSLRDSSYNEQFF
CDR3 length: 13; D gene: TRBD1; clone size: .; V gene: TRBV19; J gene: TRBJ1-2; CDR3 DNA: TGTGCCAGTAGCAGACAGGGGAACTATGGCTACACCTTC; CDR3 protein: CASSRQGNYGYTF